This T cell receptor beta chain stems from a study of cytomegalovirus exposure and HLA in healthy donors. As for the study in general: A prior study identified just under 120 million unique TCR beta sequences from 200 million or so T cells. Findings and limits, study-wide: The authors judged a highly shared variant cluster likely a sequencing artifact. In a later analysis, V- and J-gene trimming of beta chains associated with a DCLRE1C missense variant, replicated independently. With high specificity and sensitivity, the classifier reportedly diagnosed cytomegalovirus status.

This CDR3 comprises 13 residues. In germline, CDR1 is MNHNS, CDR2 SASEGT. With V trimmed by 10 bases and J by 4 bases, 3 bases remained unmatched. Primers for the PCR totalled 60 Vbeta and 13 Jbeta. TCRdb's copy holds only in-frame clones and misses some; the assay was immunoSEQ multiplex PCR. The repertoire shows under 200,000 clones; the top ten hold about 6.8%. About this clone: Its antigen is undetermined.

V is TRBV6-1 and J is TRBJ2-2, with TRBD1 matching 10 bases. The clonotype was recovered from a young man in good health and CMV-seronegative. The sequenced sample was PBMCs. This CDR3 is CATWTGGTGELFF. The CDR3 bases are TGTGCCACGTGGACAGGGGGCACCGGGGAGCTGTTTTTT.